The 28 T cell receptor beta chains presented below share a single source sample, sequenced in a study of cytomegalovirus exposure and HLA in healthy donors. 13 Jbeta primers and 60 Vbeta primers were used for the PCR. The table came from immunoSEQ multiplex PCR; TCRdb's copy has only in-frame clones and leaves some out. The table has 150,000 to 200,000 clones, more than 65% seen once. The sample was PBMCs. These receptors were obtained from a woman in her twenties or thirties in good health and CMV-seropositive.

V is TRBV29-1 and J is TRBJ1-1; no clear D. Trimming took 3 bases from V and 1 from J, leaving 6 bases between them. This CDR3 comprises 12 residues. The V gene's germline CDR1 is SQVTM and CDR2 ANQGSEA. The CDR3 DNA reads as TGCAGCGTTGAGGGCCGGAACACTGAAGCTTTCTTT. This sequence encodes CSVEGRNTEAFF.

The CDR3 spells CASSFLAGPYYEQYF. In DNA form, the CDR3 reads TGTGCCAGCAGTTTCCTAGCGGGGCCCTACTACGAGCAGTACTTC. V usage is TRBV27 and J usage is TRBJ2-7, with 9 bases lining up with TRBD2. This CDR3 spans 15 amino acids. Germline CDR1 is MNHEY and CDR2 is SMNVEV (reference sequence). V lost 3 bases, J lost 3 bases, and 6 bases stayed unmatched.

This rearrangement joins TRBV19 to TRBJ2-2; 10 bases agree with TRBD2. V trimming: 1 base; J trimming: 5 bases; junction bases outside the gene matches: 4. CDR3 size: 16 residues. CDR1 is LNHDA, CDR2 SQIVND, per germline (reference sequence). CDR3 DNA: TGTGCCAGTAGTATAGGACTAGCGGGTCAGACCGGGGAGCTGTTTTTT. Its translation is CASSIGLAGQTGELFF.

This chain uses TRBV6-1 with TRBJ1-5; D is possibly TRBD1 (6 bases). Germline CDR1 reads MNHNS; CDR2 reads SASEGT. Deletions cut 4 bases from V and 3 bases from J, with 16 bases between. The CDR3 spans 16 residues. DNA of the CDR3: TGTGCCAGCAGTGGAGGGGGATTGAGGTTCAATCAGCCCCAGCATTTT. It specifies CASSGGGLRFNQPQHF.

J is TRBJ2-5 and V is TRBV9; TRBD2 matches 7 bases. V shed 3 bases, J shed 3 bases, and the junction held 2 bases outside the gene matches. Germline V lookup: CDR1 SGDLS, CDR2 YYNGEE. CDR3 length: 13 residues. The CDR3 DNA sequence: TGTGCCAGCAGCGAGAGCGGGGAAGAGACCCAGTACTTC. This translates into CASSESGEETQYF.

The CDR3 coding sequence is TGTGCCAGCAGTCCCTACGACAGGCCTTCATATGGCTACACCTTC. Protein: CASSPYDRPSYGYTF. The chain is built from TRBV27 and TRBJ1-2; a possible D gene is TRBD1 (6 bases). The V gene lost 5 bases and the J gene lost 5 bases, with 18 bases spanning the gap. The CDR3 is made up of 15 amino acids. Germline V gene data show CDR1 as MNHEY and CDR2 as SMNVEV (reference sequence).

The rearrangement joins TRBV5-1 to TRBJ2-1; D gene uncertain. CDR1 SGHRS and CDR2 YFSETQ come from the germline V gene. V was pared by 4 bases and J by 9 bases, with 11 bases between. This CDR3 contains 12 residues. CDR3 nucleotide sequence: TGCGCCAGCAGCATCCTAGGAACTGAGCAGTTCTTC. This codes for CASSILGTEQFF.

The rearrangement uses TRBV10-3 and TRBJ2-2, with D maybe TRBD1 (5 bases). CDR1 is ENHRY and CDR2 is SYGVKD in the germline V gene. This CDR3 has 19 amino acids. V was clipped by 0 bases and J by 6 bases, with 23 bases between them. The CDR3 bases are TGTGCCATCAGTGAGTCCCGGGTCCGGCAGGGTAAAAATCCCGGGGAGCTGTTTTTT. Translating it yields CAISESRVRQGKNPGELFF.

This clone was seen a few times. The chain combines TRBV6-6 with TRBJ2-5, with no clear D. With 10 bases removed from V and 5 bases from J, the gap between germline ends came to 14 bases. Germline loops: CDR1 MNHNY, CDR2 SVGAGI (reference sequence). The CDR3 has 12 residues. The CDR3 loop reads CAIRRPVETQYF. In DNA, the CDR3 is TGTGCCATCCGGCGGCCGGTGGAGACCCAGTACTTC.

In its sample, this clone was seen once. This CDR3 is CASSRHDLRDGYTF. CDR3 nucleotides: TGTGCCAGCAGTCGGCACGATCTCAGGGATGGCTACACCTTC. The chain uses TRBV27 and TRBJ1-2; tentatively, D is TRBD1 (5 bases). The CDR3 sequence is 14 residues long. Germline CDR1 reads MNHEY; CDR2 reads SMNVEV (reference sequence). With 5 bases removed from V and 6 bases from J, the gap between germline ends came to 16 bases.

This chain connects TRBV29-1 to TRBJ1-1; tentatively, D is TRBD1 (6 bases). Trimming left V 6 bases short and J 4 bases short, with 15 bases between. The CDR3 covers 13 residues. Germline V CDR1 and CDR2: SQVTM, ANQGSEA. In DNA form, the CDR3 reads TGCAGCGTCGAGGGGGGGCTAGGCACTGAAGCTTTCTTT. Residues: CSVEGGLGTEAFF.

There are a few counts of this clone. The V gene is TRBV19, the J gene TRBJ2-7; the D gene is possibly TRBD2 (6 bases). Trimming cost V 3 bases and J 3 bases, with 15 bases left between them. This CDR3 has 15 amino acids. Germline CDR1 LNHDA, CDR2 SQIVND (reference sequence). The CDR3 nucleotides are TGTGCCAGTAGTATCAGAGGGACTGGGATCTACGAGCAGTACTTC. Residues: CASSIRGTGIYEQYF. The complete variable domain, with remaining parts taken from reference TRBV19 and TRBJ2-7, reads DGGITQSPKYLFRKEGQNVTLSCEQNLNHDAMYWYRQDPGQGLRLIYYSQIVNDFQKGDIAEGYSVSREKKESFPLTVTSAQKNPTAFYLCASSIRGTGIYEQYFGPGTRLTVT.

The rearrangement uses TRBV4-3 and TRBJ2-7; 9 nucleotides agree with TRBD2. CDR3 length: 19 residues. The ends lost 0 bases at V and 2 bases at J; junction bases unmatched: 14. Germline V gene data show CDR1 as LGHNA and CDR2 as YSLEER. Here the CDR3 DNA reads TGCGCCAGCAGCCAAGATGAAGTTTCGGCTAGCGGGATAACCTACGAGCAGTACTTC. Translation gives CASSQDEVSASGITYEQYF.

The CDR3 is CASSRNREEAFF. The CDR3 region has the DNA TGTGCCAGCAGCCGAAACAGGGAAGAAGCTTTCTTT. The chain has TRBV7-9 and TRBJ1-1; possible D gene TRBD1, 6 bases. V was trimmed by 5 bases and J by 8 bases, leaving 12 bases between them. Germline V gives CDR1 SEHNR, CDR2 FQNEAQ (reference sequence). The CDR3 runs to 12 residues.

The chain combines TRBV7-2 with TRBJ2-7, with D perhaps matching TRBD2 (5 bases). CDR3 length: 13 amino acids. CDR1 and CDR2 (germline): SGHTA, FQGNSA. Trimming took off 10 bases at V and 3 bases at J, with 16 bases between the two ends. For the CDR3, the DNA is TGTGCCACCAGTAGGACTCAATTCTACGAGCAGTACTTC. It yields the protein CATSRTQFYEQYF.

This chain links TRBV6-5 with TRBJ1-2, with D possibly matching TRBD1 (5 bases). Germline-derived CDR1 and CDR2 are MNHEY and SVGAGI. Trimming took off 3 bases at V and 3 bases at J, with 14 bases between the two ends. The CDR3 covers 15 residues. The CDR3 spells CASSYIRGGDYGYTF. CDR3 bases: TGTGCCAGCAGTTATATAAGGGGTGGAGACTATGGCTACACCTTC.

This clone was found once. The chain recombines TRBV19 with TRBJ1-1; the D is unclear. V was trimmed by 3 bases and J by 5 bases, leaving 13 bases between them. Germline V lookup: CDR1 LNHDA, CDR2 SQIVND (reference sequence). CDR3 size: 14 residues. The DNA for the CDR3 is TGTGCCAGTAGTATCTGGAGTAATTGGACTGAAGCTTTCTTT. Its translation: CASSIWSNWTEAFF.

CDR3 protein: CASSIRGPGNQPQHF. The CDR3 DNA sequence: TGTGCCAGTAGTATCAGGGGGCCGGGCAATCAGCCCCAGCATTTT. The chain couples TRBV19 to TRBJ1-5; 8 bases are shared with TRBD1. The trim removed 3 bases at V and 2 bases at J, leaving 3 bases unmatched. The germline V gene has CDR1 LNHDA and CDR2 SQIVND (reference sequence). This CDR3 contains 15 residues.

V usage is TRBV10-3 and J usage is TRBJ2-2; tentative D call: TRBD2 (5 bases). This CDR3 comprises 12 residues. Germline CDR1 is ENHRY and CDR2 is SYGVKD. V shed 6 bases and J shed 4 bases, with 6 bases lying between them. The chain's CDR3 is CAIRAGTGELFF. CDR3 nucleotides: TGTGCCATCAGGGCGGGCACCGGGGAGCTGTTTTTT.

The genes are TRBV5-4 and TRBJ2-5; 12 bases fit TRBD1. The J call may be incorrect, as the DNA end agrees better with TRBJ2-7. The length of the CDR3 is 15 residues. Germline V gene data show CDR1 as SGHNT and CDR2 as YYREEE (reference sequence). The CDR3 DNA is TGTGCCAGCCATATCCCTGGGACAGGGGGCGGCGAGCAGTACTTC. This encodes CASHIPGTGGGEQYF.

CDR3 sequence (DNA): TGTGCCAGCAGCTTAAAAGCGAGCCCTCTAGCGGGGACCCACAATGAGCAGTTCTTC. Residues: CASSLKASPLAGTHNEQFF. The V call is TRBV7-6, the J call TRBJ2-1; 9 bases match TRBD2. This CDR3 spans 19 amino acids. The V and J ends lost 2 bases and 5 bases, in that order; junction bases with no gene match: 16. The germline gives CDR1 SGHVS, CDR2 FNYEAQ.

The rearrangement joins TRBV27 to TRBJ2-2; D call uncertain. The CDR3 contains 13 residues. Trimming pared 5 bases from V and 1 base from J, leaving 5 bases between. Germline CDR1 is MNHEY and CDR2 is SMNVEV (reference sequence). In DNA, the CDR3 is TGTGCCAGCAGTGAGATGAACACCGGGGAGCTGTTTTTT. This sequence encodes CASSEMNTGELFF.

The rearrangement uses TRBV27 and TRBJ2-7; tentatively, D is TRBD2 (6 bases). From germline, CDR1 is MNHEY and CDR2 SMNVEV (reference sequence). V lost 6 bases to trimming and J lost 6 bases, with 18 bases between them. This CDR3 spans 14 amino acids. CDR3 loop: CASRLDSAGLEQYF. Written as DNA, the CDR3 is TGTGCCAGCAGACTGGACTCGGCGGGGCTCGAGCAGTACTTC.

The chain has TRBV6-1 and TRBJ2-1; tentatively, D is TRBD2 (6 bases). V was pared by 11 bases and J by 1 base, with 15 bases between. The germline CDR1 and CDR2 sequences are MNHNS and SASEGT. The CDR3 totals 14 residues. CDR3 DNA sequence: TGTGCCTCTAATCTGGGGGGTTCCTACAATGAGCAGTTCTTC. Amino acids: CASNLGGSYNEQFF.

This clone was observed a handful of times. CDR3 residues: CASSISTGQGVSPLHF. CDR3 DNA: TGCGCCAGCAGCATATCGACGGGACAGGGTGTTTCACCCCTCCACTTT. V is TRBV5-1 and J is TRBJ1-6, with TRBD1 matching 9 bases. This CDR3 region has 16 residues. CDR1 and CDR2 from the germline V gene are SGHRS and YFSETQ. With V trimmed by 4 bases and J by 9 bases, 11 bases remained unmatched.

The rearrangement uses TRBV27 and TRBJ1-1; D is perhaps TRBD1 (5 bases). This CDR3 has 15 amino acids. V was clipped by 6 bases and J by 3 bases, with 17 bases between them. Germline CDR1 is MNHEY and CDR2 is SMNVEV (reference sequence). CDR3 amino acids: CASSSLSRGDTEAFF. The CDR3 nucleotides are TGTGCCAGCAGCTCACTATCCCGGGGGGACACTGAAGCTTTCTTT.

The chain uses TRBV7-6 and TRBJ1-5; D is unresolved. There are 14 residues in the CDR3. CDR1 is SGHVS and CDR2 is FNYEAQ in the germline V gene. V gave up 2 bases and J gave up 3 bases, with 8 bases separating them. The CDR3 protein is CASSLPGNNQPQHF. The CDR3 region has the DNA TGTGCCAGCAGCTTACCGGGGAACAATCAGCCCCAGCATTTT.

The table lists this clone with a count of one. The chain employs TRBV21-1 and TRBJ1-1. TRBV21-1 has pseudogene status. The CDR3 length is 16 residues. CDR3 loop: CASSKGGGHTNTEAFF. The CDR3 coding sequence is TGTGCCAGCAGCAAAGGGGGGGGACACACGAACACTGAAGCTTTCTTT.